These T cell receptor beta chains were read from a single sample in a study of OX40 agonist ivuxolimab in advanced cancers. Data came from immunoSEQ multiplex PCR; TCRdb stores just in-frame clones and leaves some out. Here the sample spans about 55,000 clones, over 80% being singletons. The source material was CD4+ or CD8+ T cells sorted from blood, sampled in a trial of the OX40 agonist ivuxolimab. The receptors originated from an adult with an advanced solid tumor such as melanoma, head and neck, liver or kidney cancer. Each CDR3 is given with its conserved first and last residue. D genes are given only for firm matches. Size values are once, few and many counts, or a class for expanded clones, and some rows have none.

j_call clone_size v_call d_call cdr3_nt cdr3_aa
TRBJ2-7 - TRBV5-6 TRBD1 TGTGCCAGCAGCTCCACTGACAGGGTACTTCACGAGCAGTACTTC CASSSTDRVLHEQYF
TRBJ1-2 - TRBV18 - TGTGCCAGCTCACCACCGGGGTTTAACTATGGCTACACCTTC CASSPPGFNYGYTF
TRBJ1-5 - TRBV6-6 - TGTGCCAGCAGTTTAGATCAGCCCCAGCATTTT CASSLDQPQHF
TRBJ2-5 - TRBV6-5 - TGTGCCAGCAAGGAGGGTGGGGGGACCCAGTACTTC CASKEGGGTQYF
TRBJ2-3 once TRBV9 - TGTGCCAGCAGCGAGAGGCCAGAGACGCAGTATTTT CASSERPETQYF
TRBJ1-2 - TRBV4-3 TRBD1 TGCGCCAGCAGCCAAGATCGGACAGGACCTTACTATGGCTACACCTTC CASSQDRTGPYYGYTF
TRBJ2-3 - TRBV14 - TGTGCCAGCAGCCAGACGGGGCTTAGCACAGATACGCAGTATTTT CASSQTGLSTDTQYF
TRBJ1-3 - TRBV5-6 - TGTGCCAGCAGCGCAGACAGGTGGCCTGGAAACACCATATATTTT CASSADRWPGNTIYF
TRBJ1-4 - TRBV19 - TGTGCCAGTAGTCCCTCAGGGATAGGCCGAGAAAAACTGTTTTTT CASSPSGIGREKLFF
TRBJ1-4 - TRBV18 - TGTGCCAGCTCACCGGGGCAGTACCGAGAAAAACTGTTTTTT CASSPGQYREKLFF
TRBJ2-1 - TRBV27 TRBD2 TGTGCCAGCAGGCAATCCGGGACTAGCGGCAATGAGCAGTTCTTC CASRQSGTSGNEQFF
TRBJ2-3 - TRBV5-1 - TGCGCCAGCAGCTTAGCTCGCGGGTCTACCACAGATACACAGTATTTT CASSLARGSTTDTQYF
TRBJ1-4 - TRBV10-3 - TGTGCCATCAAAGACGGAACAACTAATGAAAAACTGTTTTTT CAIKDGTTNEKLFF
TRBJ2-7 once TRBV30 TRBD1 TGTGCCTGGAGTGGACAGGGCTACGAGCAGTACTTC CAWSGQGYEQYF
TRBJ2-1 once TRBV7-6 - TGTGCCAGCAGTTTAGCAGACTCCCCCGGTGAGCAGTTCTTC CASSLADSPGEQFF
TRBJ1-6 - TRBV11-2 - TGTGCCAGCAGCAATCAGGGGCAGGGCTATAATTCACCCCTCCACTTT CASSNQGQGYNSPLHF
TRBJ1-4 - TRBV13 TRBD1 TGTGCCAGCAGTCGGACAGGTTCTGAAAAACTGTTTTTT CASSRTGSEKLFF
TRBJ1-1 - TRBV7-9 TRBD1 TGTGCCAGCAGCTTGAGGGGGCGCGTCACTGAAGCTTTCTTT CASSLRGRVTEAFF
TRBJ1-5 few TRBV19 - TGTGCCAGTATTAGATTCGGAGGGATGAATCAGCCCCAGCATTTT CASIRFGGMNQPQHF
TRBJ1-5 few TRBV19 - TGTGCCAGTAGGGGATGGGTCCGAGGCCAAAGCAATCAGCCCCAGCATTTT CASRGWVRGQSNQPQHF
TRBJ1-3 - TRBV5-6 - TGTGCCAGCAGCCCACTGGCGGATACCTCTGGAAACACCATATATTTT CASSPLADTSGNTIYF
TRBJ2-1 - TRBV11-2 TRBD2 TGTGCCAGCAGCCCCCGACTAGCGGGGAGTGGTAATGAGCAGTTCTTC CASSPRLAGSGNEQFF
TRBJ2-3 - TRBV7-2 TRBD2 TGTGCCAGCAGCTTGGCTAGCGGGGTGCGGACGCAGTATTTT CASSLASGVRTQYF
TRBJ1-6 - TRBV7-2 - TGTGCCAGCAGCCCCGCGGGCTCACCCCTCCACTTT CASSPAGSPLHF
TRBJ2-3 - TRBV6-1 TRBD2 TGTGCCAGCACCTTAGCGGGGCCCACAGATACGCAGTATTTT CASTLAGPTDTQYF
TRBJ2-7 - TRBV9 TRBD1 TGTGCCAGCAGCGTAGATAAGGACAGGGGGTTCTACGAGCAGTACTTC CASSVDKDRGFYEQYF
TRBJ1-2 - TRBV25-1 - TGTGCCAGCAGTGAACCGGGAGTGATTAACTATGGCTACACCTTC CASSEPGVINYGYTF
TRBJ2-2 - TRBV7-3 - TGTGCCAGCAGCTTAAGAGGTAGCACGAACACCGGGGAGCTGTTTTTT CASSLRGSTNTGELFF